These T cell receptor beta chains were read from a single sample in a study of beta chain features in type 1 diabetes. This table comes from immunoSEQ multiplex PCR, and its TCRdb copy is limited to in-frame clones, with some not included. The sample contains some 290,000 clones, roughly an eighth of which appear only once. The specimen sequenced was naive CD4+ T cells from blood. These receptors originate from a young man with type 1 diabetes. Both conserved end residues are part of each CDR3. The D gene is left open where the match is weak. Clone size is not always given. Where it is, it says once, few, many or a class for expanded clones.

NA TRBJ2-4 NA TRBV7-9 TGTGCCAGCAGCCACGGAGAGCTCCTGAGCATTCAGTACTTC CASSHGELLSIQYF
NA TRBJ1-2 NA TRBV9 TGTGCCAGCCGAGAGAGGGGGGGCGACTATGGCTACACCTTC CASRERGGDYGYTF
NA TRBJ2-2 NA TRBV28 TGTGCCAGCACCCTCCTAGTGGGGAGGAGAGGGTCGGCCGGGGAGCTGTTTTTT CASTLLVGRRGSAGELFF
few TRBJ2-4 NA TRBV5-1 TGCGCCAGCAGCTTGGGCACAGGGCTAGCCAAAAACATTCAGTACTTC CASSLGTGLAKNIQYF
few TRBJ2-7 TRBD1 TRBV5-4 TGTGCCAGCAGCTTGGTAGGACAGGGGACCAACGAGCAGTACTTC CASSLVGQGTNEQYF
NA TRBJ2-2 NA TRBV19 TGTGCCAGTACCCACACTCTAGCCGGAGAGCTGTTTTTT CASTHTLAGELFF
few TRBJ1-4 NA TRBV19 TGTGCCACCAGCGGAGCAGTTTCGAATGAAAAACTGTTTTTT CATSGAVSNEKLFF
NA TRBJ2-2 NA TRBV9 TGTGCCAGCAGCGTAGAGAGCACCGGGGAGCTGTTTTTT CASSVESTGELFF
few TRBJ2-1 NA TRBV4-2 TGTGCCAGCAGCGCGGCAGGGTACAATGAGCAGTTCTTC CASSAAGYNEQFF
NA TRBJ2-1 TRBD1 TRBV9 TGTGCCCCCAAGGGTCCGGGACAGCTGATAAATGAGCAGTTCTTC CAPKGPGQLINEQFF
NA TRBJ1-5 TRBD1 TRBV28 TGTGCCAGCAGTCCTTACAGGGGGCTTCAGCCCCAGCATTTT CASSPYRGLQPQHF
many TRBJ2-7 TRBD1 TRBV29-1 TGCAGCGTTCTCCGGGACAGCTACGAGCAGTACTTC CSVLRDSYEQYF
few TRBJ2-2 TRBD2 TRBV9 TGTGCCAGCAGCGTAGCACCGGGAGGTGACGGGGAGCTGTTTTTT CASSVAPGGDGELFF
few TRBJ2-7 NA TRBV5-1 TGCGCCAGCAGCTCAGGACAGCCTGCGGTTGAGCAGTACTTC CASSSGQPAVEQYF
few TRBJ1-5 NA TRBV7-2 TGTGCCAGCAGCTTAGAACGGGGGGGGAGCAATCAGCCCCAGCATTTT CASSLERGGSNQPQHF
few TRBJ2-1 TRBD2 TRBV13 TGTGCCAGCACTGGCGGGAGGGGCTACAATGAGCAGTTCTTC CASTGGRGYNEQFF
few TRBJ1-1 NA TRBV18 TGTGCCAGCTCAACCGGGACATCCACTGAAGCTTTCTTT CASSTGTSTEAFF
NA TRBJ1-5 TRBD1 TRBV9 TGTGCCAGCAGCAAGGGACAGGGCGAGCAGCCCCAGCATTTT CASSKGQGEQPQHF
few TRBJ2-4 NA TRBV27 TGTGCCAGCAGTACCTTCTCCGGGACTCAAAACATTCAGTACTTC CASSTFSGTQNIQYF
NA TRBJ2-1 NA TRBV7-2 TGTGCCAGCAGACCGGACAGCTACAATGAGCAGTTCTTC CASRPDSYNEQFF
few TRBJ2-1 TRBD2 TRBV7-8 TGTGCCAGCAACGAGGCGGGAGTTTACGGCAATGAGCAGTTCTTC CASNEAGVYGNEQFF
NA TRBJ1-3 NA TRBV18 TGTGCCAGCTCACCATTAGTGGGGCCTTCTGGAAACACCATATATTTT CASSPLVGPSGNTIYF
few TRBJ1-2 NA TRBV6-5 TGTGCCAGCACCAATCGGGTCACTAACTATGGCTACACCTTC CASTNRVTNYGYTF
NA TRBJ2-3 NA TRBV11-2 TGTGCCAGCAGCTTAGTATACGCGGTCGGGGATACGCAGTATTTT CASSLVYAVGDTQYF
NA TRBJ1-2 NA TRBV19 TGTGCCAGTAGTATCCGTCCCAGTGCGGAGCTCTATGGCTACACCTTC CASSIRPSAELYGYTF
NA TRBJ2-5 NA TRBV5-1 TGCGCCAGCAGCAGGAACAGGGAATCGGAGACCCAGTACTTC CASSRNRESETQYF
NA TRBJ2-7 NA TRBV25-1 TGTGCCAGCAGTGAACCGGGGTGGCCCTACGAGCAGTACTTC CASSEPGWPYEQYF
NA TRBJ2-7 TRBD2 TRBV7-2 TGTGCCAGCAGCTCAACCCCGGGACTAGCGGACGAGCAGTACTTC CASSSTPGLADEQYF
NA TRBJ1-2 NA TRBV2 TGTGCCAGCAGTGAGACACAGGGACCCACCTTC CASSETQGPTF